These 24 T cell receptor beta chains came from one sample sequenced in a study of T cell changes during pregnancy in multiple sclerosis. Clones were read by immunoSEQ multiplex PCR, and TCRdb kept only the in-frame ones, dropping some. The sample holds tens of thousands of clones, just under 90% seen once. Source: CD4+ T cells from peripheral blood mononuclear cells, taken in the first trimester of pregnancy. The origin of the receptors is a female donor with multiple sclerosis, enrolled in a pregnancy study.

The chain combines TRBV19 with TRBJ1-1; TRBD1 aligns across 11 bases. The CDR3 length is 14 residues. Germline V CDR1 and CDR2: LNHDA, SQIVND (reference sequence). J was trimmed by 4 bases and V by 11 bases; bases with no gene match: 9. As DNA, the CDR3 is TGTGCCGTAGCGGACAGGGGGCGGGGCACTGAAGCTTTCTTT. Protein product: CAVADRGRGTEAFF. The full variable domain, rest sourced from reference TRBV19 and TRBJ1-1, is DGGITQSPKYLFRKEGQNVTLSCEQNLNHDAMYWYRQDPGQGLRLIYYSQIVNDFQKGDIAEGYSVSREKKESFPLTVTSAQKNPTAFYLCAVADRGRGTEAFFGQGTRLTVV.

In its sample, this clone was seen once. The rearrangement uses TRBV2 and TRBJ2-7; D is unresolved. The CDR3 runs 15 residues. V shed 8 bases and J shed 1 base, with 18 bases lying between them. Per the germline V gene, CDR1 is SNHLY and CDR2 is FYNNEI. The CDR3 DNA is TGTGCCAGCCAGTTTTTAACAGAATTATCCTACGAGCAGTACTTC. Translated, it gives CASQFLTELSYEQYF. Filled out from reference TRBV2 and TRBJ2-7, the complete variable domain reads EPEVTQTPSHQVTQMGQEVILRCVPISNHLYFYWYRQILGQKVEFLVSFYNNEISEKSEIFDDQFSVERPDGSNFTLKIRSTKLEDSAMYFCASQFLTELSYEQYFGPGTRLTVT.

The chain employs TRBV2 and TRBJ2-1; 11 positions agree with TRBD2. This CDR3 has 15 residues. V shed 6 bases, J shed 4 bases, and the junction held 5 bases outside the gene matches. Germline CDR1 SNHLY, CDR2 FYNNEI. The CDR3 coding sequence is TGTGCCAGCAGAGATAGCGGGGGGGGTTACAATGAGCAGTTCTTC. This encodes CASRDSGGGYNEQFF.

V usage is TRBV7-3 and J usage is TRBJ2-1; 10 bases line up with TRBD2. The length of the CDR3 is 17 residues. The germline V gene encodes CDR1 SGHTA and CDR2 FQGTGA. V shed 3 bases, J shed 2 bases, and the junction held 7 bases outside the gene matches. The CDR3 DNA reads as TGTGCCAGCAGCTTCTCGGGGAGCGGGAGGGCCTACAATGAGCAGTTCTTC. This codes for CASSFSGSGRAYNEQFF.

This clone was recorded once. The chain couples TRBV2 to TRBJ2-5; tentatively, D is TRBD2 (5 bases). Looked up from germline, CDR1 is SNHLY and CDR2 is FYNNEI. V lost 4 bases and J 5 bases, leaving 17 bases between the germline ends. CDR3 length equals 15 residues. The CDR3 here is CASSVGNWGSETQYF. CDR3 sequence (DNA): TGTGCCAGCAGTGTCGGGAATTGGGGTTCGGAGACCCAGTACTTC. The complete variable domain, with remaining parts taken from reference TRBV2 and TRBJ2-5, reads EPEVTQTPSHQVTQMGQEVILRCVPISNHLYFYWYRQILGQKVEFLVSFYNNEISEKSEIFDDQFSVERPDGSNFTLKIRSTKLEDSAMYFCASSVGNWGSETQYFGPGTRLLVL.

The chain uses TRBV5-1 and TRBJ2-1, with a possible D match to TRBD1 (5 bases). The CDR3 contains 16 residues. V lost 0 bases and J 3 bases, leaving 13 bases between the germline ends. CDR1 is SGHRS and CDR2 is YFSETQ in the germline V gene. The CDR3 loop is CASSLGGAARYNEQFF. CDR3 bases: TGCGCCAGCAGCTTGGGTGGGGCAGCCCGCTACAATGAGCAGTTCTTC.

The chain links TRBV5-5 to TRBJ1-2, with a possible D match to TRBD1 (5 bases). The CDR3 has 15 residues. Germline CDR1 is SGHKS and CDR2 is YYEKEE (reference sequence). Trimming stripped 0 bases from V and 8 bases from J, with 17 bases between. CDR3 bases: TGTGCCAGCAGCTTGGGTGATCAGGGCGGAAGAGGCTACACCTTC. Translation: CASSLGDQGGRGYTF.

V usage is TRBV2 and J usage is TRBJ2-2, with 7 bases matching TRBD1. The CDR3 runs 13 residues. The germline V gene encodes CDR1 SNHLY and CDR2 FYNNEI. V was clipped by 5 bases and J by 5 bases; unmatched bases: 2. CDR3 sequence: CASSQQGTGELFF. CDR3 nucleotides: TGTGCCAGCAGTCAACAGGGGACCGGGGAGCTGTTTTTT.

The V and J genes are TRBV2 and TRBJ1-5; D possibly corresponds to TRBD1 (6 bases). The CDR3 has 15 residues. Germline assignment: CDR1 SNHLY and CDR2 FYNNEI. V lost 0 bases and J 9 bases, leaving 15 bases between the germline ends. The CDR3: CASSEALAGVRPQHF. CDR3 bases: TGTGCCAGCAGTGAAGCGTTGGCAGGGGTTCGGCCCCAGCATTTT.

The chain is built from TRBV7-2 and TRBJ2-1; D may be TRBD1 (6 bases). Germline loops: CDR1 SGHTA, CDR2 FQGNSA. This CDR3 contains 15 residues. Trimming left V 4 bases short and J 3 bases short, with 13 bases between. The DNA for the CDR3 is TGTGCCAGCAGCTGGGGCGGCAGGGGCTACAATGAGCAGTTCTTC. This encodes CASSWGGRGYNEQFF. Filled out from reference TRBV7-2 and TRBJ2-1, the complete variable domain reads GAGVSQSPSNKVTEKGKDVELRCDPISGHTALYWYRQSLGQGLEFLIYFQGNSAPDKSGLPSDRFSAERTGGSVSTLTIQRTQQEDSAVYLCASSWGGRGYNEQFFGPGTRLTVL.

The genes are TRBV5-5 and TRBJ2-2; a weak D match, TRBD2 (6 bases). Germline assignment: CDR1 SGHKS and CDR2 YYEKEE (reference sequence). V was shortened by 0 bases and J by 4 bases, with 10 bases between the two germline ends. The CDR3 is 15 amino acids. The CDR3 DNA is TGTGCCAGCAGCTTGGGGGGGGAGATCACCGGGGAGCTGTTTTTT. Translation gives CASSLGGEITGELFF.

The V call is TRBV9, the J call TRBJ2-1; the match to TRBD2 covers 11 bases. The junction had 6 bases not matched to a gene; V was cut back by 3 bases and J by 7 bases. Germline assignment: CDR1 SGDLS and CDR2 YYNGEE. There are 15 residues in the CDR3. The CDR3 nucleotides read TGTGCCAGCAGCGCCCAATGGACTAGCGGGAATGAGCAGTTCTTC. Protein product: CASSAQWTSGNEQFF. The whole variable domain, filled in from reference TRBV9 and TRBJ2-1, reads DSGVTQTPKHLITATGQRVTLRCSPRSGDLSVYWYQQSLDQGLQFLIQYYNGEERAKGNILERFSAQQFPDLHSELNLSSLELGDSALYFCASSAQWTSGNEQFFGPGTRLTVL.

This rearrangement joins TRBV9 to TRBJ1-3; D is uncertain. The CDR3 length is 15 residues. Germline values: CDR1 SGDLS, CDR2 YYNGEE. V gave up 1 base and J gave up 0 bases, with 8 bases separating them. CDR3 sequence reads: CASSVTPSSGNTIYF. The CDR3 DNA reads TGTGCCAGCAGCGTAACTCCGAGCTCTGGAAACACCATATATTTT. Complete variable domain (other parts from reference TRBV9 and TRBJ1-3): DSGVTQTPKHLITATGQRVTLRCSPRSGDLSVYWYQQSLDQGLQFLIQYYNGEERAKGNILERFSAQQFPDLHSELNLSSLELGDSALYFCASSVTPSSGNTIYFGEGSWLTVV.

This chain uses TRBV25-1 with TRBJ1-5; weak D call: TRBD1 (6 bases). Germline lookup yields CDR1 MGHDK and CDR2 SYGVNS. Trimming took off 3 bases at V and 8 bases at J, with 17 bases between the two ends. This CDR3 spans 15 amino acids. CDR3 protein: CASSEAGAGEKPQHF. The CDR3 DNA follows: TGTGCCAGCAGTGAGGCAGGGGCAGGAGAGAAGCCCCAGCATTTT.

In DNA form, the CDR3 reads TGTGCCAGCAGCTCAGAGCGGGGGACAGATACGCAGTATTTT. It translates to CASSSERGTDTQYF. The V and J genes are TRBV7-9 and TRBJ2-3; 8 bases are a match to TRBD2. This CDR3 is built from 14 residues. Germline CDR1 reads SEHNR; CDR2 reads FQNEAQ (reference sequence). With 4 bases clipped from V and 3 bases from J, the junction kept 3 bases outside the gene matches.

The rearrangement joins TRBV21-1 to TRBJ1-4. TRBV21-1 is labeled a pseudogene. This CDR3 is built from 15 residues. The CDR3 nucleotides are TGTGCCAGCCACGTCCGGGCGGGTTCTAATGAAAAACTGTTTTTT. Residues: CASHVRAGSNEKLFF.

The V gene is TRBV19, the J gene TRBJ1-5, with 9 bases identical to TRBD1. This CDR3 is built from 15 residues. V shed 5 bases and J 4 bases; nucleotides not matched to a gene: 6. Per the germline V gene, CDR1 is LNHDA and CDR2 is SQIVND (reference sequence). The CDR3 nucleotides read TGTGCCAGTAGTGCGGACAGGGGCAGGAATCAGCCCCAGCATTTT. Translated: CASSADRGRNQPQHF.

J is TRBJ2-1 and V is TRBV9, with 11 bases matching TRBD2. Looked up from germline, CDR1 is SGDLS and CDR2 is YYNGEE. V shed 4 bases and J 4 bases; nucleotides not matched to a gene: 13. CDR3 size: 18 residues. DNA of the CDR3: TGTGCCAGCAGCTCGATCGGGGTAGCGGGAGGGCTTTACAATGAGCAGTTCTTC. Residues: CASSSIGVAGGLYNEQFF.

This chain joins TRBV30 and TRBJ2-7, with D possibly matching TRBD1 (5 bases). The CDR3 is 13 amino acids. Trimming pared 4 bases from V and 0 bases from J, leaving 10 bases between. Germline lookup yields CDR1 GTSNPN and CDR2 SVGIG (reference sequence). CDR3 protein: CAWNSDSSYEQYF. CDR3 DNA: TGTGCCTGGAATTCCGACAGCTCCTACGAGCAGTACTTC.

The chain is built from TRBV15 and TRBJ1-1, with D tentatively TRBD1 (5 bases). Trimming shortened V by 0 bases and J by 5 bases, and 7 bases separated the two germline ends. Germline V gives CDR1 LNHNV, CDR2 YYDKDF (reference sequence). CDR3 length: 13 amino acids. For the CDR3, the DNA is TGTGCCACCAGCAGAGATGGGGGGACTGAAGCTTTCTTT. This encodes CATSRDGGTEAFF.

V usage is TRBV18 and J usage is TRBJ2-3; TRBD2 is a possible D gene (5 bases). The ends were cut back, 1 base at V and 4 bases at J, with 18 bases in the middle. The CDR3 has 17 amino acids. Germline-derived CDR1 and CDR2 are KGHSH and LQKENI. The CDR3 DNA sequence: TGTGCCAGCTCACCACGAGCGGATACAGCCCGCGCAGATACGCAGTATTTT. Its protein is CASSPRADTARADTQYF.

The chain joins TRBV4-1 to TRBJ2-7; 7 positions agree with TRBD2. The V segment lost 1 base and the J segment 1 base; nucleotides outside the gene matches: 7. CDR3 size: 16 residues. Germline-derived CDR1 and CDR2 are MGHRA and YSYEKL. This CDR3 is CASSQVLGRTSYEQYF. CDR3 bases: TGCGCCAGCAGCCAAGTTCTCGGGAGGACTTCCTACGAGCAGTACTTC.

Here the CDR3 reads CASRVEGVGGYTF. The CDR3 DNA sequence: TGCGCCAGCAGAGTGGAGGGAGTCGGTGGCTACACCTTC. V and J are TRBV5-1 and TRBJ1-2; D call uncertain. This CDR3 spans 13 amino acids. Per germline, CDR1 SGHRS and CDR2 YFSETQ. The V end lost 5 bases, the J end lost 7 bases, and 15 bases lay between the germline ends.

The chain has TRBV4-1 and TRBJ1-2; D ambiguous. Trimming cost V 1 base and J 10 bases, with 7 bases left between them. CDR3 length: 11 amino acids. CDR1 is MGHRA, CDR2 YSYEKL, per germline. The CDR3 DNA follows: TGCGCCAGCAGCCAAGCCGGGGACTACACCTTC. It codes for CASSQAGDYTF.